The 3 T cell receptor beta chains presented below share a single source sample, sequenced in a study of shared clonotypes between healthy human individuals. Sequenced by immunoSEQ multiplex PCR; TCRdb stores in-frame clones only, minus some. The sample has about 470,000 clones, 70% to 80% seen once; the top ten hold roughly 13%. The sample was PBMCs. The receptors derive from a woman aged 40 to 55 in good health. Some clones in this sample may be carry-over from other donors' samples.

The V call is TRBV5-1, the J call TRBJ2-7, with D hard to call. The CDR3 consists of 14 residues. CDR1 is SGHRS, CDR2 YFSETQ, per germline. The V end was cut by 4 bases, the J end by 5 bases, with 16 bases between. CDR3 region: CASSPPAESHEQYF. DNA of the CDR3: TGCGCCAGCAGCCCGCCTGCGGAGTCTCACGAGCAGTACTTC. The variable domain in full, completed from reference TRBV5-1 and TRBJ2-7, reads KAGVTQTPRYLIKTRGQQVTLSCSPISGHRSVSWYQQTPGQGLQFLFEYFSETQRNKGNFPGRFSGRQFSNSRSEMNVSTLELGDSALYLCASSPPAESHEQYFGPGTRLTVT.

The V and J genes are TRBV19 and TRBJ2-2; 8 positions match TRBD1. CDR1 LNHDA and CDR2 SQIVND come from the germline V gene (reference sequence). This CDR3 is 16 amino acids long. The ends lost 9 bases at V and 6 bases at J; junction bases unmatched: 15. The CDR3 loop is CASRQGSSVAAGELFF. The DNA for the CDR3 is TGTGCCAGCCGACAGGGGAGTAGTGTTGCGGCCGGGGAGCTGTTTTTT.

The rearrangement uses TRBV7-9 and TRBJ1-5, with 7 bases matching TRBD1. After removal of 5 bases from V and 4 bases from J, the junction contained 5 bases not matched to a gene. CDR1 and CDR2 from the germline V gene are SEHNR and FQNEAQ (reference sequence). This CDR3 has 14 residues. As DNA, the CDR3 is TGTGCCAGCAGCGTAGGACAGGTTAATCAGCCCCAGCATTTT. As protein: CASSVGQVNQPQHF. Together with reference TRBV7-9 and TRBJ1-5, the CDR3 gives the full variable domain: DTGVSQNPRHKITKRGQNVTFRCDPISEHNRLYWYRQTLGQGPEFLTYFQNEAQLEKSRLLSDRFSAERPKGSFSTLEIQRTEQGDSAMYLCASSVGQVNQPQHFGDGTRLSIL.